This TCR beta chain was retrieved from a study of control samples from healthy donors and cancer patients. Generated by immunoSEQ multiplex PCR, the TCRdb table keeps only in-frame clones and is missing some. The profile shows 90,000 to 150,000 clones, 88% of them singletons. Germline V gene data show CDR1 as SGDLS and CDR2 as YYNGEE. The CDR3 is 14 residues long. Trimming cost V 4 bases and J 8 bases; bases outside gene matches: 6. The sequence derives from a man aged 40-55 years in good health. Sequencing input: blood. This chain links TRBV9 with TRBJ1-2, with TRBD1 matching over 12 bases. CDR3 nucleotide sequence: TGTGCCAGCAGCCCGGGACAGGGGGCCTGGGGCTACACCTTC. Protein: CASSPGQGAWGYTF. The full variable domain, its missing parts supplied by reference TRBV9 and TRBJ1-2, is DSGVTQTPKHLITATGQRVTLRCSPRSGDLSVYWYQQSLDQGLQFLIQYYNGEERAKGNILERFSAQQFPDLHSELNLSSLELGDSALYFCASSPGQGAWGYTFGSGTRLTVV.